This TCR beta chain was captured in a study of cytomegalovirus exposure and HLA in healthy donors. Study-level findings and limits: Despite most TCR sequences being rare, some public TCRs occurred in many donors. It was reported that the classifier diagnosed cytomegalovirus status with high specificity and sensitivity in both the original and validation cohorts.

Regarding this clone: The antigen remains unidentified.

This CDR3 comprises 15 residues. Losses at the gene ends were 0 bases for V and 9 bases for J; bases not matched to a gene: 7. The germline V gene encodes CDR1 SGDLS and CDR2 YYNGEE. Method: immunoSEQ multiplex PCR; TCRdb's copy keeps in-frame clones and lacks some. Of 150,000 or so clones listed, 85% to 90% are singletons. This receptor was obtained from a woman in her twenties or thirties in good health and CMV-seropositive. The sample was PBMCs. This sequence joins TRBV9 and TRBJ2-1; 9 nucleotides agree with TRBD2. The CDR3 DNA is TGTGCCAGCAGCGTAGGTAAGCGGGAGGTCCGTGAGCAGTTCTTC. Its translation is CASSVGKREVREQFF.